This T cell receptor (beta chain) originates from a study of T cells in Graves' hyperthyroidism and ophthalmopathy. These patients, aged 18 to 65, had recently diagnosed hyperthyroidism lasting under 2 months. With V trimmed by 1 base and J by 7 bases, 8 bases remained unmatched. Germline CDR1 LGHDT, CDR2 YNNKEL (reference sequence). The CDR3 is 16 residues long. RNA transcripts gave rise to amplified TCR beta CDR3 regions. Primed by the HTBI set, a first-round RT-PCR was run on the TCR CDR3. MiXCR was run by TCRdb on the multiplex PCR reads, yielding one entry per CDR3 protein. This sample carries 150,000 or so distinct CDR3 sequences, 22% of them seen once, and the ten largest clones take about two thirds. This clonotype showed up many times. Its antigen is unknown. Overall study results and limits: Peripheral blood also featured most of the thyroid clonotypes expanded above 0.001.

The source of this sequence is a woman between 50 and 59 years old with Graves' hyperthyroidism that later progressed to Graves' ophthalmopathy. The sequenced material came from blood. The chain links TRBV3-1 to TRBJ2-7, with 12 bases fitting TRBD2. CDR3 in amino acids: CASSQGRRLAGAEQYF. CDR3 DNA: TGTGCCAGCAGCCAAGGGAGAAGACTAGCGGGAGCGGAGCAGTACTTC.